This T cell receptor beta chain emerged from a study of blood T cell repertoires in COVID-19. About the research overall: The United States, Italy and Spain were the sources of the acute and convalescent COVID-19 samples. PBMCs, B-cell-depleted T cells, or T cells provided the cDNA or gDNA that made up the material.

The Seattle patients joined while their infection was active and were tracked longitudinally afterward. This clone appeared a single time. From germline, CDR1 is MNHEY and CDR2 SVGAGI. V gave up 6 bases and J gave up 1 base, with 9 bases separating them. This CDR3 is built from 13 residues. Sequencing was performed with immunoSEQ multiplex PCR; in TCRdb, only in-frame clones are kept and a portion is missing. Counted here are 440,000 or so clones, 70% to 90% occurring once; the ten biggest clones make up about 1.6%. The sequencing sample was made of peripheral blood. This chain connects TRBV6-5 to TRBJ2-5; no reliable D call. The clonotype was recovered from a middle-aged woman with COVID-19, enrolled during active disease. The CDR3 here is CASRRHTQETQYF. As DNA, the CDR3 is TGTGCCAGCAGGCGACATACCCAAGAGACCCAGTACTTC.